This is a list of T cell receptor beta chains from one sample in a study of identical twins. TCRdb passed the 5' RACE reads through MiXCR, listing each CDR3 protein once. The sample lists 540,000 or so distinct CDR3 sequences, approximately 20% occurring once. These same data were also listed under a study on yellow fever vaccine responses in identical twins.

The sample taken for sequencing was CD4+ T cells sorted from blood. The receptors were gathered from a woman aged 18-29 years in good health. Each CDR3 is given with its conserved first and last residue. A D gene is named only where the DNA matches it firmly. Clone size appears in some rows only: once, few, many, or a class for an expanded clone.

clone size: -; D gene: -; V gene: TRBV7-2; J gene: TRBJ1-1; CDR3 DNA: TGTGCCAGCAGCTTAGGGCAGGTCCCTGAAGCTTTCTTT; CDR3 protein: CASSLGQVPEAFF
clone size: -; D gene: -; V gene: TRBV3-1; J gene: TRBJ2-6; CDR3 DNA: TGTGCCAGCAGCCTCCGGGCGGTCTCTGGGGCCAACGTCCTGACTTTC; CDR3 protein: CASSLRAVSGANVLTF
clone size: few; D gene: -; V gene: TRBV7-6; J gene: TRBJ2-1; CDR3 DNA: TGTGCCAGCAGCTTAGATTATAGGGGTAATGAGCAGTTCTTC; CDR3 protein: CASSLDYRGNEQFF
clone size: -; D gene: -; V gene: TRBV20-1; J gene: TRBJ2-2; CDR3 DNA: TGCAGTGCGCGAGAGCTAGCCCCCACCGGGGAGCTGTTTTTT; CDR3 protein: CSARELAPTGELFF
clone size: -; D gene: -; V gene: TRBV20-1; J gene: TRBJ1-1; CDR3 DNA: TGCAGTGCTAGGGAGGGAGCGGCTAACACTGAAGCTTTCTTT; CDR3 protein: CSAREGAANTEAFF
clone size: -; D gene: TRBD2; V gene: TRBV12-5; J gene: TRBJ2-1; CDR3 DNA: TGTGCTAGTGGTTTGGTGGTAGGGACTAGCTATATCAATGAGCAGTTCTTC; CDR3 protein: CASGLVVGTSYINEQFF
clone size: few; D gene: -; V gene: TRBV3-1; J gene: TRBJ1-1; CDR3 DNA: TGTGCCAGCAGCCCCGCCCCCCTGGGGACTGAAGCTTTCTTT; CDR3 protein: CASSPAPLGTEAFF
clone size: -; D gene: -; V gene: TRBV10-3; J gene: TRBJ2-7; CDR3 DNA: TGTGCCATCAGTGAAAGTAGCGGTCGAACTTCCTACGAGCAGTACTTC; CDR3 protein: CAISESSGRTSYEQYF
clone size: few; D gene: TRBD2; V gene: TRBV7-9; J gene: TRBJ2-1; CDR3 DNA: TGTGCCAGCAGTTTAGGACTAGCTAGTATCCATGAGCAGTTCTTC; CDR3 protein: CASSLGLASIHEQFF
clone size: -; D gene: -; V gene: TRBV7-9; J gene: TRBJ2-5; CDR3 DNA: TGTGCCAGCAGCCCCTACGAGGGGATCCAGTACTTC; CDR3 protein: CASSPYEGIQYF
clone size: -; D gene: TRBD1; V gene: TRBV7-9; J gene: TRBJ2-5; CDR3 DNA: TGTGCCAGCAGCCCCGGGCCGGGGACAGGGGGAAGGAAGACCCAGTACTTC; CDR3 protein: CASSPGPGTGGRKTQYF
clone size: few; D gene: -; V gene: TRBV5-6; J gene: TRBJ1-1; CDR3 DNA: TGTGCCAGCAGCTTGCCAGGGATGGGCACTGAAGCTTTCTTT; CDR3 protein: CASSLPGMGTEAFF
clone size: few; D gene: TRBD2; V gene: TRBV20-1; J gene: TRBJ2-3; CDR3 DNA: TGCAGTGCTAGAGTTAGCGGGTACTCCACAGATACGCAGTATTTT; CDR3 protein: CSARVSGYSTDTQYF
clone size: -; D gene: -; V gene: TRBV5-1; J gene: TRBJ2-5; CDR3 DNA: TGCGCCAGCAGCTTCCTCGGCAATTACCCGCAAGAGACCCAGTACTTC; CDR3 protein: CASSFLGNYPQETQYF
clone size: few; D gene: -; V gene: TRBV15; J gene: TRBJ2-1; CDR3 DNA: TGTGCCACCAGCAGGATAAACAATGAGCAGTTCTTC; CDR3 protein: CATSRINNEQFF
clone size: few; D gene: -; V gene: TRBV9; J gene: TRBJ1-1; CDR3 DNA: TGTGCCAGCAGCGTAGGGGGGTCGGGCAGGGAAGCTTTCTTT; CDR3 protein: CASSVGGSGREAFF
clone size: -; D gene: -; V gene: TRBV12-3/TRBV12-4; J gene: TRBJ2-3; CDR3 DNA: TGTGCCAGCGGTCCCACGCAGACAGATACGCAGTATTTT; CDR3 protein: CASGPTQTDTQYF
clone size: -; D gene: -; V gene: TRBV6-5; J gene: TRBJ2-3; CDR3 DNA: TGTGCCAGCAGTTACGGGGGTCTCCGCACAGATACGCAGTATTTT; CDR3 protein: CASSYGGLRTDTQYF
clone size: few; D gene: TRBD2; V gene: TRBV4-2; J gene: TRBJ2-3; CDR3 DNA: TGTGCCAGCAGCCAAGATTGGGCGGGGGGGCCGGTTACGCAGTATTTT; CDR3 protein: CASSQDWAGGPVTQYF
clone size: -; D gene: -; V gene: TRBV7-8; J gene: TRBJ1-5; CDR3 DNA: TGTGCCAGCAGCCTAACATCCGGGACAAGCAATCAGCCCCAGCATTTT; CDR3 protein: CASSLTSGTSNQPQHF
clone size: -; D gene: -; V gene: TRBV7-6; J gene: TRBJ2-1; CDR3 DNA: TGTGCCAGCAGCTTCACAGGAACCAACAATGAGCAGTTCTTC; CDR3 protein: CASSFTGTNNEQFF
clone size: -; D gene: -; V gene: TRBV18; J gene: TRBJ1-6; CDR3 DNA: TGTGCCAGCTCACCACCCGGAGAGAGTTCACCCCTCCACTTT; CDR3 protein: CASSPPGESSPLHF
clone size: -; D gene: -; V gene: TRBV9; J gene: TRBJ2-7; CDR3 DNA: TGTGCCAGCAGCGCCTCGCCCAGGGTCGAGGTCTACGAGCAGTACTTC; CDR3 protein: CASSASPRVEVYEQYF
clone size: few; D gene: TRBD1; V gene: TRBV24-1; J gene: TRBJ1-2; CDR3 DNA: TGTGCCACCAGTGACCCGACAGGGGGCTATGGCTACACCTTC; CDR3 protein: CATSDPTGGYGYTF
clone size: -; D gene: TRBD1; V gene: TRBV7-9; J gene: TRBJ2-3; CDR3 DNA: TGTGCCAGCAGCTCCAGGATAACAGGGGCCGGCACAGATACGCAGTATTTT; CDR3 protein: CASSSRITGAGTDTQYF
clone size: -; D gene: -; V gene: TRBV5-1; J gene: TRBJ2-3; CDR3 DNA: TGCGCCAGCAGCCGGGTCAGGAACACAGATACGCAGTATTTT; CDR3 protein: CASSRVRNTDTQYF
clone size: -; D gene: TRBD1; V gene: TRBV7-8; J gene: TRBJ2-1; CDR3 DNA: TGTGCCAGCAGCTTAATGGGACAGATTATCTCCTACAATGAGCAGTTCTTC; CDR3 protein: CASSLMGQIISYNEQFF
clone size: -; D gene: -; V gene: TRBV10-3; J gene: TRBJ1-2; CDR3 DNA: TGTGCCATCAGCGAAAGTACACCACCCTATGGCTACACCTTC; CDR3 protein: CAISESTPPYGYTF
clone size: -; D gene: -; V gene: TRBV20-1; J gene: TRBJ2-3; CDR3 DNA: TGCAGTGCTGGAAGGGGAGGCCCCACAGATACGCAGTATTTT; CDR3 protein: CSAGRGGPTDTQYF
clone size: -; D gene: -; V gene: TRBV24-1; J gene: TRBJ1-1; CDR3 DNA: TGTGCCACCAGTGCGGGGCTGAACACTGAAGCTTTCTTT; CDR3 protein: CATSAGLNTEAFF
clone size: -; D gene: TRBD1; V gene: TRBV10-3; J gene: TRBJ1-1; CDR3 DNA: TGTGCCAGTTCACAGGGGGAGACTGAAGCTTTCTTT; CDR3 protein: CASSQGETEAFF
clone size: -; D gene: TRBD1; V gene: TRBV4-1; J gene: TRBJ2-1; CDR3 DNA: TGCGCCAGCAGCCAAGCGGACAGGGGCTCGAATGAGCAGTTCTTC; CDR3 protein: CASSQADRGSNEQFF
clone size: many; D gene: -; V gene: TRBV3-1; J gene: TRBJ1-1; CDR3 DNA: TGTGCCAGCAGCCACGGAGACACTGAAGCTTTCTTT; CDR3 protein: CASSHGDTEAFF
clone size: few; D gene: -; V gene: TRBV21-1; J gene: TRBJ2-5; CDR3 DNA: TGTGCCAGCAGCAAAAAGGGGATTCAAGTAGGGACCCAGTACTTC; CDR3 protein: CASSKKGIQVGTQYF
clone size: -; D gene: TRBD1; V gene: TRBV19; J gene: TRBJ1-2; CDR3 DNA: TGTGCCAGTAGCAGGGGACAGGGGGCGCAGGACTACACCTTC; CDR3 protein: CASSRGQGAQDYTF
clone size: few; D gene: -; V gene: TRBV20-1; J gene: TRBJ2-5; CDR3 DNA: TGCAGTGCTAGTGCCGGAGGGGGAGAGACCCAGTACTTC; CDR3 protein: CSASAGGGETQYF
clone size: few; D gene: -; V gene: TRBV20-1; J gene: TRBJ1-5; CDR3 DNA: TGCAGTGCTAGAGATGCTGGGGGGATCAATCAGCCCCAGCATTTT; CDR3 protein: CSARDAGGINQPQHF
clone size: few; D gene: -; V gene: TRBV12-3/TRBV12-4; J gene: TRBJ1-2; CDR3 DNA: TGTGCCAGCAGTTTAGGTGCACAGGTCTATGGCTACACCTTC; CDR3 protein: CASSLGAQVYGYTF
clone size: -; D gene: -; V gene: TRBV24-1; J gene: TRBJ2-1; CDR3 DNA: TGTGCCACCAGTGATTCACCGCTCCACAATGAGCAGTTCTTC; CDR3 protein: CATSDSPLHNEQFF
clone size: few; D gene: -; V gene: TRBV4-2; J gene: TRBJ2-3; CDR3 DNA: TGTGCCAGCAGCCAAGAGGGCGATCTAGGGTACCGGGATACGCAGTATTTT; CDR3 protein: CASSQEGDLGYRDTQYF
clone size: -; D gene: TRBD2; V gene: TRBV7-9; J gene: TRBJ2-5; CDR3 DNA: TGTGCCAGCAGCCAACTAGCGGAAGGGAGAGAGACCCAGTACTTC; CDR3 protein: CASSQLAEGRETQYF
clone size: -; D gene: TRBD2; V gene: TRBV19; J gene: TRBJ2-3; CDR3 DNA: TGTGCCAGTAGGACGGGACTACGTTCCACAGATACGCAGTATTTT; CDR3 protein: CASRTGLRSTDTQYF
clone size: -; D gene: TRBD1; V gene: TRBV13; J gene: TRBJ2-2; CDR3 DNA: TGTGCCAGCAGGAGTGAAGACAGGGGAAACACCGGGGAGCTGTTTTTT; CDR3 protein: CASRSEDRGNTGELFF
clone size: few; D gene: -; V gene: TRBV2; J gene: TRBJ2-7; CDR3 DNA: TGTGCCAGCCAGAGAACCTACGAGCAGTACTTC; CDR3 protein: CASQRTYEQYF
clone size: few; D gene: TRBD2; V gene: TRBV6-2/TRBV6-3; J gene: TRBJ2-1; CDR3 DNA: TGTGCCAGCAAATTAGCGGGCAATGAGCAGTTCTTC; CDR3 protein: CASKLAGNEQFF
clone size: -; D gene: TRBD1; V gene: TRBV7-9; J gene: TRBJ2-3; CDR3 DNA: TGTGCCAGCAGCCGCAGGACAGGGGGGACAGATACGCAGTATTTT; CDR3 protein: CASSRRTGGTDTQYF
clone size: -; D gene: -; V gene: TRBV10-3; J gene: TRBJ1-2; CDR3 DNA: TGTGCCATCAGTGAGCTAGACGGAGCCTCCTATGGCTACACCTTC; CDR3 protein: CAISELDGASYGYTF
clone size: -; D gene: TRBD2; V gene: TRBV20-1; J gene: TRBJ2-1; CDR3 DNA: TGCAGTGCTAGAGTATCCAGCGGGAGAGGTTACAATGAGCAGTTCTTC; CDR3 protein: CSARVSSGRGYNEQFF
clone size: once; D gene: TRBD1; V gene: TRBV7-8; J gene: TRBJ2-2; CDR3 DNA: TGTGCCAGCAGCCAGGGACAGGGGGCGGGCGGGGAGCTGTTTTTT; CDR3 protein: CASSQGQGAGGELFF
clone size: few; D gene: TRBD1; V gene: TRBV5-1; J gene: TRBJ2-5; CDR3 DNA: TGCGCCAGCAGCTTGGCGGTAGGACAGGTGGAGACCCAGTACTTC; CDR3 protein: CASSLAVGQVETQYF
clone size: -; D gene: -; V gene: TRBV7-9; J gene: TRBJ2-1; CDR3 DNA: TGTGCCAGCAGCTTAGCGCCAGGGGGGTTCTACAATGAGCAGTTCTTC; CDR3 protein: CASSLAPGGFYNEQFF
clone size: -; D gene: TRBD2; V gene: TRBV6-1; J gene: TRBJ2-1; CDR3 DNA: TGTGCCAGCAGCCGTCGGACTAGCGGAGACAATGAGCAGTTCTTC; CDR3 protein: CASSRRTSGDNEQFF
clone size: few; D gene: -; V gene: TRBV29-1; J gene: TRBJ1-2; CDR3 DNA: TGCAGCGTTGAGGGGGGGAAGAATGGCTACACCTTC; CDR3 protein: CSVEGGKNGYTF
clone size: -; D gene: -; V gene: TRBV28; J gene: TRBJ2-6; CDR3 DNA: TGTGCCAGCAGTTCTCAGGATGGGCTAGCTGGGGCCAACGTCCTGACTTTC; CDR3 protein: CASSSQDGLAGANVLTF